The T cell receptor (beta chain) under discussion was sequenced for a study of identical twins. Findings and limits, study-wide: Beta out-of-frame sequences showed weaker excess sharing between twins. With abundant cord blood beta clonotypes, insertions were fewer; memory repertoires showed no such pattern.

At least ten counts were recorded for this clonotype. Its antigen remains unidentified. Via MiXCR, TCRdb re-called the 5' RACE reads, giving one row per CDR3 protein. The table has around 670,000 distinct CDR3 sequences, roughly 6% seen once. Germline loops: CDR1 MDHEN, CDR2 SYDVKM. V lost 5 bases to trimming and J lost 1 base, with 8 bases between them. The CDR3 length is 13 residues. This TCR derives from a young man in good health. The sequenced material came from naive T cells sorted from blood. The genes are TRBV28 and TRBJ2-5; TRBD1 is a possible D gene (6 bases). The CDR3 nucleotides read TGTGCCAGCAGTACACAGGGCCAAGAGACCCAGTACTTC. This gives the protein CASSTQGQETQYF.